Presented here are 2 T cell receptor beta chains from one specimen sequenced in a study of a mutant IDH1 vaccine in newly diagnosed glioma. TCRdb's table, derived via immunoSEQ multiplex PCR, lists solely in-frame clones and lacks some. The table includes tens of thousands of clones, about 80% detected once. Time point: baseline, week 1 (first vaccination visit). This sample's treatment: pre-vaccination baseline after standard-of-care therapy. Source: peripheral blood mononuclear cells (PBMCs), taken from a glioma patient treated with radiotherapy, temozolomide or both. These TCRs come from a man between 45 and 60 years old with glioma. Some clones in this sample may be carry-over from other donors' samples.

This clone was observed a single time. This chain links TRBV5-6 with TRBJ1-5, with a tentative D call TRBD1 (5 bases). Trimming took 5 bases from V and 6 from J, leaving 12 bases between them. The CDR3 consists of 13 residues. Looked up from germline, CDR1 is SGHDT and CDR2 is YYEEEE. The CDR3 coding sequence is TGTGCCAGCAGTTATTCAGGGTTTCAGCCCCAGCATTTT. Translated, it gives CASSYSGFQPQHF.

This chain connects TRBV18 to TRBJ2-7; D gene unclear. The germline V and J ends were trimmed by 4 bases and 4 bases, with 11 bases remaining between them. CDR1 is KGHSH and CDR2 is LQKENI in the germline V gene. This CDR3 is 13 amino acids long. The CDR3 protein is CASSLGSGYEQYF. In DNA form, the CDR3 reads TGTGCCAGCTCACTCGGATCAGGATACGAGCAGTACTTC. The variable domain in full, completed from reference TRBV18 and TRBJ2-7, reads NAGVMQNPRHLVRRRGQEARLRCSPMKGHSHVYWYRQLPEEGLKFMVYLQKENIIDESGMPKERFSAEFPKEGPSILRIQQVVRGDSAAYFCASSLGSGYEQYFGPGTRLTVT.